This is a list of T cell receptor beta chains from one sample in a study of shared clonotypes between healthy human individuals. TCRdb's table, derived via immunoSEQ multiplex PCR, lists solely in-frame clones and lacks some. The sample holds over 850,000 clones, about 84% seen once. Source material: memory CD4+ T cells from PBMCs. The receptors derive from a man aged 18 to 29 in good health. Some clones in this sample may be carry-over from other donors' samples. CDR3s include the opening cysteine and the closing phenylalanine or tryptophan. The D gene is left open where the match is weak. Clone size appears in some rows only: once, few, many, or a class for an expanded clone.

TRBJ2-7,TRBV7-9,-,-,CASSSKRGVEEQYF,TGTGCCAGCAGCTCAAAGAGGGGGGTGGAGGAGCAGTACTTC
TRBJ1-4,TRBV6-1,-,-,CASKDPSEKLFF,TGTGCCAGCAAAGACCCGAGTGAAAAACTGTTTTTT
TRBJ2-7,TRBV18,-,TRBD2,CASSGLAGERQYF,TGTGCCAGCTCGGGACTAGCGGGAGAGCGGCAGTACTTC
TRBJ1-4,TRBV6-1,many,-,CASSRPVSANEKLFF,TGTGCCAGCAGTCGGCCCGTCTCGGCTAATGAAAAACTGTTTTTT
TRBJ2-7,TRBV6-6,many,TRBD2,CASGSPTSTYEQYF,TGTGCCAGCGGCTCGCCGACTAGCACTTACGAGCAGTACTTC
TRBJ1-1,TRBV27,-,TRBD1,CASSLRQGSNTEAFF,TGTGCCAGCAGTTTACGACAGGGGTCGAACACTGAAGCTTTCTTT
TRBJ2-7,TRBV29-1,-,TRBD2,CSVAPGTSGPYEQYF,TGCAGCGTTGCCCCTGGGACTAGCGGACCCTACGAGCAGTACTTC
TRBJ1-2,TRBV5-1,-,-,CASSLRGQSGYTF,TGCGCCAGCAGCTTGCGGGGGCAGAGTGGCTACACCTTC
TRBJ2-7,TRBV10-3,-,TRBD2,CAISTSGTSGRGQYF,TGTGCCATCAGCACCTCCGGGACTAGCGGGAGAGGGCAGTACTTC
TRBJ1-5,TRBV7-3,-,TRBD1,CASHRDSGNQPQHF,TGTGCCAGCCACCGGGACAGTGGGAATCAGCCCCAGCATTTT
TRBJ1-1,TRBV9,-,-,CASSVEGPDTEAFF,TGTGCCAGCAGCGTAGAGGGGCCAGACACTGAAGCTTTCTTT
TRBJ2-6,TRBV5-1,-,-,CASSSWGVSSGANVLTF,TGCGCCAGCAGCTCCTGGGGGGTTAGCTCTGGGGCCAACGTCCTGACTTTC
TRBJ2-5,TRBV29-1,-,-,CSSETQYF,TGCAGCTCTGAGACCCAGTACTTC
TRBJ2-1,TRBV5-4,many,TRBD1,CASRFNGQGYNEQFF,TGTGCCAGCAGGTTTAACGGACAGGGTTACAATGAGCAGTTCTTC
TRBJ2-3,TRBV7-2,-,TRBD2,CASRTGTSGTDTQYF,TGTGCCAGCAGGACCGGGACTAGCGGCACAGATACGCAGTATTTT
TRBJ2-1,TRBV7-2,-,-,CASSPRRVQGHEQFF,TGTGCCAGCAGCCCTAGGAGGGTGCAGGGTCATGAGCAGTTCTTC
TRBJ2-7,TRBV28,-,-,CASSPGSGDEQYF,TGTGCCAGCAGCCCCGGGTCAGGAGACGAGCAGTACTTC
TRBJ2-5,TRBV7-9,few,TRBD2,CASSSRGLAGTQYF,TGTGCCAGCAGCTCAAGAGGACTAGCGGGGACCCAGTACTTC
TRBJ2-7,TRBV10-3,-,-,CAISESLEGLYEQYF,TGTGCCATCAGTGAGTCTCTGGAGGGTCTTTACGAGCAGTACTTC
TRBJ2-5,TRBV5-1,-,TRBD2,CASSLGLADLQETQYF,TGCGCCAGCAGCTTGGGGCTAGCGGACCTCCAAGAGACCCAGTACTTC
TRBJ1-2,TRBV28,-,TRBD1,CASNPGQGDFYGYTF,TGTGCCAGCAACCCGGGACAGGGGGATTTCTATGGCTACACCTTC
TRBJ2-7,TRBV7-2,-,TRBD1,CASSYGTGLREQYF,TGTGCCAGCAGTTACGGGACAGGCCTCCGGGAGCAGTACTTC
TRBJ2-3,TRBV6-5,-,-,CASKQTDTQYF,TGTGCCAGCAAGCAGACAGATACGCAGTATTTT
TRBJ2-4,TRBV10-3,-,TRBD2,CAISETSGRALGKNIQYF,TGTGCCATCAGTGAGACAAGCGGGAGGGCCCTAGGCAAAAACATTCAGTACTTC
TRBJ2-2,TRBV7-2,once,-,CASSLARGAGELFF,TGTGCCAGCAGCTTAGCCCGAGGGGCTGGGGAGCTGTTTTTT
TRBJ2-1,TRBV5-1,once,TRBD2,CASKPGLAGGAEQFF,TGCGCCAGTAAACCCGGGCTAGCGGGAGGTGCTGAGCAGTTCTTC
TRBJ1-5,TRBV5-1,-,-,CASSLGSNQPQHF,TGCGCCAGCAGCTTGGGGTCCAATCAGCCCCAGCATTTT
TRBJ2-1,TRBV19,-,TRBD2,CASNSGSRIEQFF,TGTGCCAGTAATAGCGGGAGCAGGATTGAGCAGTTCTTC
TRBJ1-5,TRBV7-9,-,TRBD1,CASSRGGQVGQPQHF,TGTGCCAGCAGCCGAGGAGGACAGGTCGGTCAGCCCCAGCATTTT
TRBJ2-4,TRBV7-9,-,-,CASSSQGGENIQYF,TGTGCCAGCAGCTCACAGGGTGGGGAGAACATTCAGTACTTC
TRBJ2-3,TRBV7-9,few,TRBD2,CASSLGGTSGSPDTQYF,TGTGCCAGCAGCTTAGGGGGGACTAGCGGGAGCCCAGATACGCAGTATTTT
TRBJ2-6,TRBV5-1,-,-,CASSLAGESGANVLTF,TGCGCCAGCAGCTTGGCCGGAGAGTCTGGGGCCAACGTCCTGACTTTC
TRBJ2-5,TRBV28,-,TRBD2,CASGRAYGETQYF,TGTGCCAGCGGGAGGGCCTATGGCGAGACCCAGTACTTC
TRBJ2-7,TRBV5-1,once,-,CASSYNGDAYEQYF,TGCGCCAGCAGCTATAACGGGGATGCCTACGAGCAGTACTTC
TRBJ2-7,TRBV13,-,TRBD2,CASTIGPGLAGRGEQYF,TGTGCCAGCACAATAGGGCCGGGACTAGCGGGAAGGGGGGAGCAGTACTTC
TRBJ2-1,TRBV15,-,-,CATSRDGRGVNEQFF,TGTGCCACCAGCAGGGACGGTCGGGGAGTCAATGAGCAGTTCTTC
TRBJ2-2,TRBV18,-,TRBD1,CASSPQQGASTGELFF,TGTGCCAGCTCACCACAACAGGGGGCTAGCACCGGGGAGCTGTTTTTT
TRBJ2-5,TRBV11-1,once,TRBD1,CASSYRGSQETQYF,TGTGCCAGCAGCTACAGGGGCTCCCAAGAGACCCAGTACTTC
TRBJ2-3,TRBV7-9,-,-,CASSLDRRADTQYF,TGTGCCAGCAGCTTAGACCGTCGGGCAGATACGCAGTATTTT
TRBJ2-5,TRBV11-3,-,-,CASSRGSGETQYF,TGTGCCAGCAGCCGGGGGTCGGGAGAGACCCAGTACTTC
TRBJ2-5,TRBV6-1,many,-,CASRRDGEETQYF,TGTGCCAGCAGGCGGGATGGGGAAGAGACCCAGTACTTC
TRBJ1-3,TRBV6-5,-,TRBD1,CASSYSDRGRGNTIYF,TGTGCCAGCAGTTACTCAGACAGGGGGCGAGGAAACACCATATATTTT
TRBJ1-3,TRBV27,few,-,CASSFTWDSGSIYF,TGTGCCAGCAGCTTCACCTGGGACTCCGGTTCCATATATTTT
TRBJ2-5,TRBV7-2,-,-,CASSFYHGQETQYF,TGTGCCAGCAGCTTTTATCACGGTCAAGAGACCCAGTACTTC
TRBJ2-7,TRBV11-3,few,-,CASSFAGAPYEQYF,TGTGCCAGCAGCTTTGCAGGGGCGCCTTACGAGCAGTACTTC